This entry lists 15 T cell receptor beta chains sequenced from one sample in a study of CXCR3-negative and CXCR3-positive naive CD8 T cells. Researchers prepared the TRB cDNA libraries using 5' RACE with UMI labels. TCRdb reanalyzed the 5' RACE reads and collapses them to one entry per CDR3 protein, without DNA. This sample contains under 85,000 distinct CDR3 sequences. Sequencing was done on a sample of naive CXCR3- CD8+ T cells from blood. Stated subset: CD45RO-CCR7+CD27+CD95- naive CD8+ T cells lacking CXCR3 (TNR3-). These receptors all stem from a human donor in good health. Some clones in this sample may be carry-over from other donors' samples.

V and J are TRBV7-2 and TRBJ1-2. Per the germline V gene, CDR1 is SGHTA and CDR2 is FQGNSA. The CDR3 has 13 amino acids. This CDR3 reads CAAGGGQNYGYTF.

The chain combines TRBV2 with TRBJ2-1; no DNA is available, so the TRBD1 call from TCRdb remains unchecked. This CDR3 region has 16 residues. CDR1 and CDR2 from the germline V gene are SNHLY and FYNNEI. Here the CDR3 reads CASTLPGQGHYNEQFF. The variable domain in full, with the rest retrieved from reference TRBV2 and TRBJ2-1, is EPEVTQTPSHQVTQMGQEVILRCVPISNHLYFYWYRQILGQKVEFLVSFYNNEISEKSEIFDDQFSVERPDGSNFTLKIRSTKLEDSAMYFCASTLPGQGHYNEQFFGPGTRLTVL.

CDR3 sequence reads: CAISEAEAGANVLTF. This rearrangement joins TRBV10-3 to TRBJ2-6; TCRdb names TRBD2, which stays unverified in the absence of DNA. The germline CDR1 and CDR2 sequences are ENHRY and SYGVKD. The CDR3 length is 15 residues.

The chain joins TRBV30 to TRBJ1-5; TCRdb's assignment of TRBD1 cannot be checked, as there is no DNA. Germline V gene data show CDR1 as GTSNPN and CDR2 as SVGIG (reference sequence). This CDR3 is built from 14 residues. The CDR3 reads CAWSVRQGNQPQHF.

J is TRBJ2-1 and V is TRBV7-3. Germline CDR1 is SGHTA and CDR2 is FQGTGA. The CDR3 has 16 residues. The CDR3: CASSSQMTSAYNEQFF.

This chain links TRBV7-9 with TRBJ1-1. Per the germline V gene, CDR1 is SEHNR and CDR2 is FQNEAQ (reference sequence). The CDR3 loop spans 13 amino acids. The CDR3 protein is CASSASWVGEAFF.

The CDR3 protein is CASSSDSPYNSPLHF. The chain joins TRBV5-1 to TRBJ1-6. CDR1 and CDR2 from the germline V gene are SGHRS and YFSETQ. The CDR3 spans 15 residues.

The chain is built from TRBV7-2 and TRBJ1-2; TCRdb indicates TRBD1, and absent DNA this call remains unverified. The CDR3 spans 17 residues. Looked up from germline, CDR1 is SGHTA and CDR2 is FQGNSA. The CDR3 spells CASSLGSRGGYAYGYTF.

The J gene is TRBJ2-5, the V gene TRBV10-3. The germline V gene has CDR1 ENHRY and CDR2 SYGVKD. CDR3 length equals 14 residues. This CDR3 is CAISEFDSQETQYF.

The chain joins TRBV7-9 to TRBJ1-2; there is no DNA to check the TCRdb D call of TRBD1. CDR1 SEHNR and CDR2 FQNEAQ come from the germline V gene (reference sequence). This CDR3 is built from 15 residues. The CDR3 protein is CASSDDRGTYYGYTF.

This chain uses TRBV12-3 or TRBV12-4 with TRBJ2-5; TCRdb proposes TRBD1, but this gene call is untestable without DNA. The CDR3 spans 16 residues. The CDR3 region is CASSPAPGRDDETQYF.

V usage is TRBV21-1 and J usage is TRBJ1-1; the TCRdb call, TRBD1, lacks DNA for checking. TRBV21-1 is reported as a pseudogene. This CDR3 region has 15 residues. The CDR3 protein is CASSRGNLLNTEAFF.

The chain carries TRBV7-8 and TRBJ2-5; lacking DNA, the TRBD1 call made by TCRdb goes unchecked. This CDR3 contains 15 residues. CDR1 is SGHVS, CDR2 FQNEAQ, per germline. CDR3 residues: CASRLTGVSQETQYF. Full variable domain (rest looked up from reference TRBV7-8 and TRBJ2-5): GAGVSQSPRYKVAKRGQDVALRCDPISGHVSLFWYQQALGQGPEFLTYFQNEAQLDKSGLPSDRFFAERPEGSVSTLKIQRTQQEDSAVYLCASRLTGVSQETQYFGPGTRLLVL.

The V and J genes are TRBV4-1 and TRBJ2-7; TCRdb reports TRBD2, a call that lacks DNA to check it against. Looked up from germline, CDR1 is MGHRA and CDR2 is YSYEKL. The CDR3 consists of 15 residues. CDR3 residues: CASSQSSGGASEQYF.

The chain joins TRBV27 to TRBJ2-1; TCRdb reports TRBD1, a call that lacks DNA to check it against. Germline CDR1 MNHEY, CDR2 SMNVEV (reference sequence). This CDR3 region has 14 residues. The chain's CDR3 is CASKPGVPYNEQFF.